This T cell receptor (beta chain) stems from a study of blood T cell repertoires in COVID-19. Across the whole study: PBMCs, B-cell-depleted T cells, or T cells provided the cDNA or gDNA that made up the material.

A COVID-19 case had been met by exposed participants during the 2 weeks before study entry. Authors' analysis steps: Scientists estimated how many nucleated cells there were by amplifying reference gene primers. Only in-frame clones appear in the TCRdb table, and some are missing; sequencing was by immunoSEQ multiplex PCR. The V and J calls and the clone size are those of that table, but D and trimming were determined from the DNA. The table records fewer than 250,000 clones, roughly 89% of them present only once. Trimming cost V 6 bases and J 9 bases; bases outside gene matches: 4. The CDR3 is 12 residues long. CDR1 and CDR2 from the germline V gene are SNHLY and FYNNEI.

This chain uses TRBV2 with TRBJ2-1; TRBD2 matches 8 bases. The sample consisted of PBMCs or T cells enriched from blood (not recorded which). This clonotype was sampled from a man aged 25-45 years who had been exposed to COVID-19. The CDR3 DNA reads TGTGCCAGCAGGGGACTAGAACGTGAGCAGTTCTTC. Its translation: CASRGLEREQFF.